What follows describes a single TCR beta chain. The data stem from a study of OX40 agonist ivuxolimab in advanced cancers. Study in general: With a range of roughly 20 to 80, age averaged roughly 60 years, and 70% to 85% were male.

A history of autoimmune disease or systemic immunosuppression excluded patients. The repertoire was sequenced with immunoSEQ multiplex PCR; TCRdb's copy has only in-frame clones and lacks some. The sample lists about 61,000 clones, 92% occurring once. The TCR originated in an adult with an advanced solid tumor such as melanoma, head and neck, liver or kidney cancer. The source was CD4+ or CD8+ T cells sorted from blood, collected in a trial of the OX40 agonist ivuxolimab.

Written as DNA, the CDR3 is TGTGCCACCAGCAATACAGGGGACGCCGGGGAGCTGTTTTTT. It specifies CATSNTGDAGELFF. The chain employs TRBV15 and TRBJ2-2, with 7 nucleotides matching TRBD1. The CDR3 totals 14 residues. CDR1 is LNHNV and CDR2 is YYDKDF in the germline V gene (reference sequence). J gave up 6 bases and V 4 bases, and 5 bases lay outside the gene matches.